These 10 T cell receptor beta chains originate from one sample sequenced in a study of OX40 agonist ivuxolimab in advanced cancers. Sequencing used immunoSEQ multiplex PCR; TCRdb keeps in-frame clones, though not all of them. Altogether about 100,000 clones are present, about nine tenths being singletons, with the ten largest covering 0.31%. Specimen: CD4+ or CD8+ T cells sorted from blood, collected in a trial of the OX40 agonist ivuxolimab. These receptors came from an adult with an advanced solid tumor such as melanoma, head and neck, liver or kidney cancer.

V is TRBV30 and J is TRBJ1-3, with 7 bases lining up with TRBD1. The CDR3 contains 17 residues. The V gene end was trimmed by 2 bases and the J gene end by 0 bases; junction bases not matched to a gene: 10. Germline values: CDR1 GTSNPN, CDR2 SVGIG (reference sequence). In nucleotides, the CDR3 is TGTGCCTGGAGTCGAATCTCGACAGGGACCTCTGGAAACACCATATATTTT. The encoded protein is CAWSRISTGTSGNTIYF.

A remark on this clone: The same CDR3 arises from other DNA sequences in this sample as well. The chain uses TRBV6-6 and TRBJ1-5, with a possible D match to TRBD1 (6 bases). The CDR3 is 15 residues long. V was cut by 4 bases and J by 0 bases, with 10 bases left in between. Germline V gene lookup returns CDR1 MNHNY and CDR2 SVGAGI (reference sequence). CDR3 sequence reads: CASSLTGISNQPQHF. The DNA of the CDR3 is TGTGCCAGCAGTTTAACAGGGATTAGCAATCAGCCCCAGCATTTT.

V gene TRBV7-9 combines with J gene TRBJ1-5, with TRBD1 as a possible D gene (5 bases). The V gene lost 4 bases and the J gene lost 0 bases, with 16 bases spanning the gap. Germline CDR1 is SEHNR and CDR2 is FQNEAQ (reference sequence). CDR3 size: 17 residues. This chain's CDR3 is CASSSGAGTYSNQPQHF. The DNA for the CDR3 is TGTGCCAGCAGCTCCGGCGCCGGGACGTATAGCAATCAGCCCCAGCATTTT.

The rearrangement joins TRBV5-6 to TRBJ2-7; perhaps D is TRBD1 or TRBD2 (6 bases each). The V gene lost 3 bases and the J gene lost 3 bases, with 13 bases spanning the gap. CDR3 length equals 14 residues. Germline CDR1 and CDR2: SGHDT and YYEEEE. The DNA for the CDR3 is TGTGCCAGCAGCTGGAAGGGGGGTGGCTACGAGCAGTACTTC. It is translated as CASSWKGGGYEQYF.

The V gene is TRBV7-9, the J gene TRBJ2-3; TRBD2 matches 7 bases. The CDR3 extends over 12 amino acids. Germline V gene data show CDR1 as SEHNR and CDR2 as FQNEAQ (reference sequence). V was pared by 4 bases and J by 8 bases, with 3 bases of the junction left unmatched. The CDR3 protein is CASSSERGTQYF. The DNA for the CDR3 is TGTGCCAGCAGCTCCGAGCGGGGTACGCAGTATTTT.

As for this clone: One end of the junction does not line up with germline, which may come from a read error. This rearrangement joins TRBV4-2 to TRBJ1-1; unclear D gene. Per the germline V gene, CDR1 is LGHNA and CDR2 is YNFKEQ. This CDR3 has 9 amino acids. The CDR3 nucleotides are TGTGCCAGCGGGCTCCCAAGTGAGTTT. Amino acids: CASGLPSEF.

This chain uses TRBV2 with TRBJ1-5, with D possibly TRBD1 on 6 matching bases. The CDR3 runs 14 residues. Germline loops: CDR1 SNHLY, CDR2 FYNNEI. Trimming took 7 bases from V and 2 from J, leaving 12 bases between them. The CDR3 nucleotides are TGTGCCAGCAAAGGGGGTGCTGGCAATCAGCCCCAGCATTTT. Amino acid sequence: CASKGGAGNQPQHF.

V and J are TRBV5-1 and TRBJ2-1; D may be TRBD2 (5 bases). The V gene's germline CDR1 is SGHRS and CDR2 YFSETQ. Trimming removed 4 bases at V and 6 bases at J, with 14 bases between. The CDR3 covers 14 residues. DNA of the CDR3: TGCGCCAGCAGCCCTAGCAGGAGAGGCAATGAGCAGTTCTTC. Protein sequence: CASSPSRRGNEQFF.

This clone was picked up one time. V and J are TRBV11-2 and TRBJ2-5, with D unclear. Trimming stripped 1 base from V and 5 bases from J, with 5 bases between. The germline V gene has CDR1 SGHAT and CDR2 FQNNGV. CDR3 size: 12 residues. The DNA of the CDR3 is TGTGCCAGCAGCTTAGTCCCTGAGACCCAGTACTTC. Residues: CASSLVPETQYF.

This rearrangement joins TRBV7-9 to TRBJ1-1; no definite D call. This CDR3 region has 12 residues. V was pared by 2 bases and J by 8 bases, with 9 bases between. Germline values: CDR1 SEHNR, CDR2 FQNEAQ (reference sequence). CDR3 bases: TGTGCCAGCAGCTTATTTCTGGGAGAAGCTTTCTTT. Its protein product is CASSLFLGEAFF.